This entry concerns a single T cell receptor (beta chain). Its cognate antigen is unknown. Profiled with immunoSEQ multiplex PCR; TCRdb holds only in-frame clones, not every one. The sample has around 20,000 clones, 85% to 90% seen once. The sample comes from a study of blood T cell dynamics during melanoma immunotherapy. At the level of the study: Standard first-line treatment here was pembrolizumab or nivolumab plus ipilimumab in metastatic melanoma.

Overall study findings and caveats: PBMC repertoires of eventual disease-control patients split at W3 into clonality or diversity gains.

Stated time point: pre-treatment baseline. Specimen: blood, collected from a patient treated with checkpoint blockade. The sequence derives from a human donor with melanoma.

Here the CDR3 reads CASGFARGGRETQYF. The CDR3 DNA follows: TGTGCTAGTGGGTTCGCGCGGGGGGGCCGGGAGACCCAGTACTTC. The chain combines TRBV12-5 with TRBJ2-5, with 9 positions matching TRBD2. V lost 6 bases to trimming and J lost 5 bases; unmatched junction nucleotides: 10. The length of the CDR3 is 15 residues. Germline V gives CDR1 LGHNT, CDR2 FRNRAP.